This record concerns one T cell receptor beta chain sequence. These data come from a study of blood T cell repertoires in COVID-19. Original processing methods: Cell counts per sample came from amplifying reference gene primers. Assay used: immunoSEQ multiplex PCR; TCRdb lists only in-frame clones, some missing. The V and J calls and the clone size are those of that table, but D and trimming were determined from the DNA. This sample carries 100,000 to 150,000 clones, around 85% of them seen once, and the ten largest clones take approximately 3%. The sequenced sample consisted of peripheral blood. The clonotype originates from a woman of 80 years or more with COVID-19, enrolled during active disease.

The CDR3, as DNA: TGCAGCGCCCCTCGCTCTGGCGGGAGGGCAAATGAGCAGTTCTTC. It codes for CSAPRSGGRANEQFF. The chain uses TRBV29-1 and TRBJ2-1; 9 bases map to TRBD2. The J segment lost 7 bases and the V segment lost 7 bases, leaving 14 bases of the junction unmatched. CDR1 and CDR2 from the germline V gene are SQVTM and ANQGSEA. The CDR3 has 15 residues.